Listed below are T cell receptor beta chains from one sample, sequenced in a study of shared clonotypes between healthy human individuals. Assay used: immunoSEQ multiplex PCR; TCRdb lists only in-frame clones, some missing. The sample includes about 660,000 clones, around 67% of them seen just once. What was sequenced was memory CD4+ T cells sorted from blood. The receptors derive from a woman under 40 in good health. The CDR3 runs from the conserved cysteine through the conserved F or W. The order of the fields is V gene, J gene, D gene, clone size, CDR3 protein, CDR3 DNA. The D gene is left open where the match is weak. Clone size appears in some rows only: once, few, many, or a class for an expanded clone.

V: TRBV9; J: TRBJ2-3; D: TRBD2; size: NA; CDR3: CASTDPAGGLQDTQYF; DNA: TGTGCCAGCACCGACCCAGCGGGAGGGCTTCAAGATACGCAGTATTTT
V: TRBV2; J: TRBJ2-5; D: NA; size: NA; CDR3: CASSEEVGKETQYF; DNA: TGTGCCAGCAGTGAAGAGGTTGGAAAAGAGACCCAGTACTTC
V: TRBV10-1; J: TRBJ2-3; D: NA; size: once; CDR3: CASSRGGTHTDTQYF; DNA: TGCGCCAGCAGTAGAGGGGGAACTCACACAGATACGCAGTATTTT
V: TRBV19; J: TRBJ2-4; D: TRBD1; size: NA; CDR3: CAKGAGPFRIQYF; DNA: TGTGCCAAGGGGGCAGGGCCTTTTCGCATTCAGTACTTC
V: TRBV6-5; J: TRBJ2-2; D: TRBD1; size: NA; CDR3: CASKRQGSDTGELFF; DNA: TGTGCCAGCAAACGACAGGGGTCCGACACCGGGGAGCTGTTTTTT
V: TRBV20-1; J: TRBJ1-2; D: NA; size: once; CDR3: CSAGWGGGYTF; DNA: TGCAGTGCTGGCTGGGGGGGCGGCTACACCTTC
V: TRBV28; J: TRBJ2-7; D: TRBD2; size: NA; CDR3: CASREWGEGQYEQYF; DNA: TGTGCCAGCAGAGAATGGGGGGAGGGCCAGTACGAGCAGTACTTC
V: TRBV14; J: TRBJ2-7; D: NA; size: NA; CDR3: CASSRASQGGFSYEQYF; DNA: TGTGCCAGCAGCCGAGCATCTCAAGGGGGTTTCTCCTACGAGCAGTACTTC
V: TRBV9; J: TRBJ2-2; D: TRBD2; size: NA; CDR3: CASSGRLAENTGELFF; DNA: TGTGCCAGCAGCGGGAGACTAGCGGAAAACACCGGGGAGCTGTTTTTT
V: TRBV28; J: TRBJ2-7; D: TRBD1; size: once; CDR3: CASSSPSGQGNWEQYF; DNA: TGTGCCAGCAGTTCCCCCTCCGGACAGGGTAATTGGGAGCAGTACTTC
V: TRBV21-1; J: TRBJ1-5; D: NA; size: NA; CDR3: CASSVTGGFSNQPQHF; DNA: TGTGCCAGCAGCGTAACCGGGGGCTTCAGCAATCAGCCCCAGCATTTT
V: TRBV7-3; J: TRBJ1-1; D: TRBD1; size: once; CDR3: CASSLTGRNTEAFF; DNA: TGTGCCAGCAGCTTGACAGGGAGGAACACTGAAGCTTTCTTT
V: TRBV27; J: TRBJ2-6; D: TRBD1; size: NA; CDR3: CASSHGQGATSGANVLTF; DNA: TGTGCCAGCAGTCATGGACAGGGGGCTACTTCTGGGGCCAACGTCCTGACTTTC
V: TRBV5-1; J: TRBJ2-1; D: NA; size: NA; CDR3: CASSLDSGLYNEQFF; DNA: TGCGCCAGCAGCCTTGACAGTGGGCTCTACAATGAGCAGTTCTTC
V: TRBV5-1; J: TRBJ2-7; D: TRBD2; size: once; CDR3: CASSLATGGPPYEQYF; DNA: TGCGCCAGCAGCTTGGCCACGGGGGGGCCCCCCTACGAGCAGTACTTC
V: TRBV14; J: TRBJ2-7; D: NA; size: few; CDR3: CASSQGGYEQYF; DNA: TGTGCCAGCAGCCAAGGGGGGTACGAGCAGTACTTC
V: TRBV2; J: TRBJ1-4; D: NA; size: once; CDR3: CASSENSLNEKLFF; DNA: TGTGCCAGCAGTGAAAATTCTCTTAATGAAAAACTGTTTTTT
V: TRBV10-1; J: TRBJ2-7; D: NA; size: NA; CDR3: CASSEIRGAFYEQYF; DNA: TGCGCCAGCAGCGAAATCCGTGGGGCTTTCTACGAGCAGTACTTC
V: TRBV7-2; J: TRBJ2-7; D: NA; size: NA; CDR3: CASSLQRDYEQYF; DNA: TGTGCCAGCAGCCTGCAACGGGACTACGAGCAGTACTTC
V: TRBV19; J: TRBJ1-5; D: TRBD1; size: NA; CDR3: CASSRRDRGTNSNQPQHF; DNA: TGTGCCAGTAGCCGTCGGGACAGGGGGACCAATAGCAATCAGCCCCAGCATTTT
V: TRBV19; J: TRBJ2-7; D: TRBD2; size: NA; CDR3: CASSIRASGAYEQYF; DNA: TGTGCCAGTAGTATTAGGGCTAGCGGCGCCTACGAGCAGTACTTC
V: TRBV10-3; J: TRBJ2-3; D: TRBD1; size: NA; CDR3: CAIRRGQAPIDTQYF; DNA: TGTGCCATCAGGAGGGGACAGGCCCCAATTGATACGCAGTATTTT
V: TRBV27; J: TRBJ2-1; D: TRBD2; size: NA; CDR3: CASSFYGRQNEQFF; DNA: TGTGCCAGCAGTTTTTACGGGAGGCAGAATGAGCAGTTCTTC
V: TRBV6-4; J: TRBJ1-5; D: NA; size: NA; CDR3: CASRDGGTDYSNQPQHF; DNA: TGTGCCAGCAGAGACGGGGGTACAGATTATAGCAATCAGCCCCAGCATTTT
V: TRBV25-1; J: TRBJ2-3; D: TRBD1; size: few; CDR3: CASTITGTAASAYTQYF; DNA: TGTGCCAGTACGATAACCGGGACAGCAGCCTCAGCCTATACGCAGTATTTT
V: TRBV6-5; J: TRBJ2-7; D: NA; size: few; CDR3: CASRKQGTYEQYF; DNA: TGTGCCAGCAGAAAGCAGGGTACTTACGAGCAGTACTTC
V: TRBV2; J: TRBJ2-6; D: NA; size: many; CDR3: CAGGYSGANVLTF; DNA: TGTGCCGGGGGGTATTCTGGGGCCAACGTCCTGACTTTC
V: TRBV25-1; J: TRBJ2-4; D: TRBD1; size: NA; CDR3: CASSEDRGQCYF; DNA: TGTGCCAGCAGTGAAGACAGGGGGCAATGTTACTTC
V: TRBV19; J: TRBJ2-5; D: TRBD2; size: NA; CDR3: CASKSTSGSETQYF; DNA: TGTGCCAGTAAGTCTACTAGCGGGAGCGAGACCCAGTACTTC
V: TRBV7-9; J: TRBJ2-1; D: NA; size: once; CDR3: CASSLSQGFYNEQFF; DNA: TGTGCCAGCAGCTTATCGCAGGGGTTTTACAATGAGCAGTTCTTC
V: TRBV2; J: TRBJ2-7; D: NA; size: NA; CDR3: CASTQGEVYEQYF; DNA: TGTGCCAGCACCCAAGGAGAGGTTTACGAGCAGTACTTC
V: TRBV25-1; J: TRBJ2-7; D: TRBD1; size: NA; CDR3: CASSGSRDRAYEQYF; DNA: TGTGCCAGCAGTGGATCCCGGGACAGGGCTTACGAGCAGTACTTC
V: TRBV27; J: TRBJ2-7; D: NA; size: once; CDR3: CASSSPPVYEQYF; DNA: TGTGCCAGCAGTTCCCCCCCCGTCTACGAGCAGTACTTC
V: TRBV9; J: TRBJ2-2; D: TRBD2; size: NA; CDR3: CASSVVRAGGTGELFF; DNA: TGTGCCAGCAGCGTAGTACGAGCGGGAGGCACCGGGGAGCTGTTTTTT
V: TRBV2; J: TRBJ1-1; D: TRBD1; size: NA; CDR3: CASSDQRTGIRTEAFF; DNA: TGTGCCAGCAGTGATCAGCGGACAGGGATTCGCACTGAAGCTTTCTTT
V: TRBV5-1; J: TRBJ2-1; D: NA; size: NA; CDR3: CASSLASGSYNEQFF; DNA: TGCGCCAGCAGCTTGGCCTCGGGCTCCTACAATGAGCAGTTCTTC
V: TRBV5-1; J: TRBJ2-1; D: NA; size: NA; CDR3: CASRAQGPLIEQFF; DNA: TGCGCCAGCAGAGCTCAGGGGCCTTTAATTGAGCAGTTCTTC
V: TRBV28; J: TRBJ2-3; D: NA; size: NA; CDR3: CASSPPGRPIDTQYF; DNA: TGTGCCAGCAGTCCGCCGGGACGTCCGATAGATACGCAGTATTTT
V: TRBV28; J: TRBJ1-5; D: NA; size: NA; CDR3: CASSFQRAYSNQPQHF; DNA: TGTGCCAGCAGTTTTCAGCGGGCATATAGCAATCAGCCCCAGCATTTT
V: TRBV19; J: TRBJ2-1; D: TRBD2; size: few; CDR3: CASLSSGAPTNEQFF; DNA: TGTGCCAGTCTTAGCAGCGGGGCCCCCACCAATGAGCAGTTCTTC
V: TRBV18; J: TRBJ2-7; D: NA; size: few; CDR3: CASSRIYEQYF; DNA: TGTGCCAGCTCGCGAATCTACGAGCAGTACTTC